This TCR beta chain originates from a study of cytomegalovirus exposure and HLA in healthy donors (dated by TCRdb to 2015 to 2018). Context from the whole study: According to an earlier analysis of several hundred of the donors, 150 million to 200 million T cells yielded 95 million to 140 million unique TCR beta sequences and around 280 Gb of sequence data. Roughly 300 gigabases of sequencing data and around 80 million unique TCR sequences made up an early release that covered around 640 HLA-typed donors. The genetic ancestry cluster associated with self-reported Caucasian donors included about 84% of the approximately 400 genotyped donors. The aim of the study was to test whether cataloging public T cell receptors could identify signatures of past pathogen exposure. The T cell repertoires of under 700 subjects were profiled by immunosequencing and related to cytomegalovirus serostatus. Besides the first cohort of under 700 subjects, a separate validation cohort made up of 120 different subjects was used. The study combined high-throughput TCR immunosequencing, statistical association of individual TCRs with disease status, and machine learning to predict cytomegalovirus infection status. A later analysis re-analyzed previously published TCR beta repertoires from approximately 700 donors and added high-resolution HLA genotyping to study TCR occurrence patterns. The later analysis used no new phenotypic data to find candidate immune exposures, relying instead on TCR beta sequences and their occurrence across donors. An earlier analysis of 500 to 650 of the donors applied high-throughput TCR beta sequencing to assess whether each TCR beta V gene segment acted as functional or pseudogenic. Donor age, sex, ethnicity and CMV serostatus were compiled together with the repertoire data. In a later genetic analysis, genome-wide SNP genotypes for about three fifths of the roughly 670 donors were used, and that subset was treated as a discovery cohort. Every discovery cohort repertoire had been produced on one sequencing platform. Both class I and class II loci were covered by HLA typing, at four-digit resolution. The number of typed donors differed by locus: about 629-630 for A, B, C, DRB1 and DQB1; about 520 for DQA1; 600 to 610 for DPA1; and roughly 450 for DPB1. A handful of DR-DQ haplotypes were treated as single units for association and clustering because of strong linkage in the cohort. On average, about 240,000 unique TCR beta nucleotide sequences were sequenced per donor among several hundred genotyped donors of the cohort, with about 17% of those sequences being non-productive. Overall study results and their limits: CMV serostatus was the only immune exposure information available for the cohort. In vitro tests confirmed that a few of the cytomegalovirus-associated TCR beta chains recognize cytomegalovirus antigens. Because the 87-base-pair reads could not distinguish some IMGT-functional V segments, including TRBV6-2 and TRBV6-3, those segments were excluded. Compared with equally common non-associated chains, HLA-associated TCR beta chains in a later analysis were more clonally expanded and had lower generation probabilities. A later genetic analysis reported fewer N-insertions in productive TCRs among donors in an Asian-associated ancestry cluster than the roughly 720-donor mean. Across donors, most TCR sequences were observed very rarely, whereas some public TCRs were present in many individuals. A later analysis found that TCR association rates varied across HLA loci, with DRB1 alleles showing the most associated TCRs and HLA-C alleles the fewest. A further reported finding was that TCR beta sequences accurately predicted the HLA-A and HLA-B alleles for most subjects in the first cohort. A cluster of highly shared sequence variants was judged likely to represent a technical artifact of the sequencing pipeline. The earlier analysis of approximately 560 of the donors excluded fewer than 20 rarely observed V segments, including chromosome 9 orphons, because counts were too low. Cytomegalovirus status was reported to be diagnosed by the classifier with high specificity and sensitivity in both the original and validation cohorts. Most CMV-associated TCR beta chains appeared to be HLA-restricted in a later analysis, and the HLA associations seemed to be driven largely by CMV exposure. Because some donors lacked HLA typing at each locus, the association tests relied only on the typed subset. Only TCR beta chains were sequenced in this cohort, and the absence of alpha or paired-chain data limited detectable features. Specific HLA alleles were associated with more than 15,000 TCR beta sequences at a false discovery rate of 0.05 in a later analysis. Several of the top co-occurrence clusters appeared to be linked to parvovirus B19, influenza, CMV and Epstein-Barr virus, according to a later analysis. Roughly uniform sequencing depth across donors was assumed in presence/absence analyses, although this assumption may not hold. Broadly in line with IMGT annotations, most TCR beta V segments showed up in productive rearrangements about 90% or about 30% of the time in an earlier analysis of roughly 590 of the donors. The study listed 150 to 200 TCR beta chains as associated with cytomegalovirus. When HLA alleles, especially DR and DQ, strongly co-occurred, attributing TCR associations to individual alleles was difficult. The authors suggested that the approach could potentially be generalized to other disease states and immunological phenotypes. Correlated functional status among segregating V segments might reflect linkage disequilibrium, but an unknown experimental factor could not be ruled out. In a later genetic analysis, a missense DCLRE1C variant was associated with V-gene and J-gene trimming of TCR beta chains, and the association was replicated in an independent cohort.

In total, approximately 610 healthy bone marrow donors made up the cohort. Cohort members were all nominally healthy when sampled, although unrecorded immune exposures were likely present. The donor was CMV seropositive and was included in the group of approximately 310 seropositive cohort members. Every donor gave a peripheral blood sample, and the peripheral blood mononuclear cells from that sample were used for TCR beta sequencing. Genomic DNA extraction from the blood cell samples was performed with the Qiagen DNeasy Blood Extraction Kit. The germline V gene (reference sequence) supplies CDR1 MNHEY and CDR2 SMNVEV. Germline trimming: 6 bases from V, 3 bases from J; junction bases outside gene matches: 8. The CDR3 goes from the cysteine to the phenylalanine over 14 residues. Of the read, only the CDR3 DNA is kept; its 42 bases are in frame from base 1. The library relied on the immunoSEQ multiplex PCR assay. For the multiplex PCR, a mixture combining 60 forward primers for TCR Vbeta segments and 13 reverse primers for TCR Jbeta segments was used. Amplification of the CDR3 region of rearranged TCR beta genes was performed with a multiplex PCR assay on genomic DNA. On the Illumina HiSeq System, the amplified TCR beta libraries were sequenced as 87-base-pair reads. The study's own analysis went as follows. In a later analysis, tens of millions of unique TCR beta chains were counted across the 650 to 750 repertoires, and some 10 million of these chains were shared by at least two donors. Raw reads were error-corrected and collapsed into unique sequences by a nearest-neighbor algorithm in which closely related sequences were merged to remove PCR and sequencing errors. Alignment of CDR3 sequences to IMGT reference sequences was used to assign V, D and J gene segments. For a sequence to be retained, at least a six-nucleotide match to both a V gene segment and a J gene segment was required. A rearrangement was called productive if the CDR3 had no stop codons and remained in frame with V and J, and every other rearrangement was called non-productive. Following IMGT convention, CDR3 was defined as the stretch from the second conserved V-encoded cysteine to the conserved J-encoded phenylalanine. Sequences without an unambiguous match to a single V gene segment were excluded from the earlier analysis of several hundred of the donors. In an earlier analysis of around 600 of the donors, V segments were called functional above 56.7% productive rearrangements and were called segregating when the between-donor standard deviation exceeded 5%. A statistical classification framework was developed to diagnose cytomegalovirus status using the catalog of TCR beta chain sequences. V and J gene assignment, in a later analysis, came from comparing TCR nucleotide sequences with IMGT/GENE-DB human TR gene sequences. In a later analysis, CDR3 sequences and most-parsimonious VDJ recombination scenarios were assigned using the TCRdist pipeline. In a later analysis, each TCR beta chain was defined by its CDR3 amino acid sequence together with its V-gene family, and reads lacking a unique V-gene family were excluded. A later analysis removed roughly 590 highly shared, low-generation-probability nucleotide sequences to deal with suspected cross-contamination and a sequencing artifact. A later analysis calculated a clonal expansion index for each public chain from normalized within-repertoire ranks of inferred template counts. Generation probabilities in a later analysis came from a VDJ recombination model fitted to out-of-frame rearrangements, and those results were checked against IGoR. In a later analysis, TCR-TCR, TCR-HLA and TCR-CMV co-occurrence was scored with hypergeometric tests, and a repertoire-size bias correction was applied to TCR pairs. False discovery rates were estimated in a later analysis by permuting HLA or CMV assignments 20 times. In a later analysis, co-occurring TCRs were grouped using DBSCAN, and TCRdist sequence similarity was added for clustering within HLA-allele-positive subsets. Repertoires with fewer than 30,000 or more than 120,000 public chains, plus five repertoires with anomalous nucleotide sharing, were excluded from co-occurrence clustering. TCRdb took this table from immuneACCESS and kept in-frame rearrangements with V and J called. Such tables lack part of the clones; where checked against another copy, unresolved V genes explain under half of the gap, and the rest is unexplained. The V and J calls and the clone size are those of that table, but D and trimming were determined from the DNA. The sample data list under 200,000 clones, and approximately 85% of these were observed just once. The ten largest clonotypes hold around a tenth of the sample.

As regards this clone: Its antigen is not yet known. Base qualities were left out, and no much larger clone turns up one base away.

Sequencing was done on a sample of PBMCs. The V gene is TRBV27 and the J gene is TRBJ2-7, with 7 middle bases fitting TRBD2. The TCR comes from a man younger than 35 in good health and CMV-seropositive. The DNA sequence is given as TGTGCCAGCAGCAGAGCGGGGTCCCTCTACGAGCAGTACTTC. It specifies CASSRAGSLYEQYF.